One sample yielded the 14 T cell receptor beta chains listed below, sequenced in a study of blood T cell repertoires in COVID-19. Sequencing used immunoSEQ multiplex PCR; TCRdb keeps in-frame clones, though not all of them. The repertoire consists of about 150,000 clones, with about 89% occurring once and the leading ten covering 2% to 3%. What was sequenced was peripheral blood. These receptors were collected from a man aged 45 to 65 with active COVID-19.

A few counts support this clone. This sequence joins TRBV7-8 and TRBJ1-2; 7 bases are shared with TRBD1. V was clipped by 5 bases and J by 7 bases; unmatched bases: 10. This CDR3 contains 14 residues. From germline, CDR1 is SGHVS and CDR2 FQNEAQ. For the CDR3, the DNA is TGTGCCAGCAGCCCAGGTGCAGGGGGAGGTGGCTACACCTTC. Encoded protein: CASSPGAGGGGYTF.

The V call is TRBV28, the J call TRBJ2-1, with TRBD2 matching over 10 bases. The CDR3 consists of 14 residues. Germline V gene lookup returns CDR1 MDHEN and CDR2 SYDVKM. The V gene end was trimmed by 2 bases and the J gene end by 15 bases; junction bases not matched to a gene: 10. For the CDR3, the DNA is TGTGCCAGCAGTTTACGGACTAGCGGAGCCCGGCCGTTCTTC. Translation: CASSLRTSGARPFF.

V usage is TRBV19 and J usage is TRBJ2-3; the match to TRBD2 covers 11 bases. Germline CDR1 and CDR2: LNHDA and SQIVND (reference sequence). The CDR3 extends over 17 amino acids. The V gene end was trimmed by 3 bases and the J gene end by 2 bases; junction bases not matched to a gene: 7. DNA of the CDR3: TGTGCCAGTAGTATTCTTAGCGGGGGGGGCCTCACAGATACGCAGTATTTT. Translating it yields CASSILSGGGLTDTQYF.

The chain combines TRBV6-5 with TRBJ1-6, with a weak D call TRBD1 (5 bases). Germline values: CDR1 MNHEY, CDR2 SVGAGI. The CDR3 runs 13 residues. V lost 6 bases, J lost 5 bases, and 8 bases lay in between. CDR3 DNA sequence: TGTGCCAGCAGGGGCAGGGATAATTCACCCCTCCACTTT. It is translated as CASRGRDNSPLHF.

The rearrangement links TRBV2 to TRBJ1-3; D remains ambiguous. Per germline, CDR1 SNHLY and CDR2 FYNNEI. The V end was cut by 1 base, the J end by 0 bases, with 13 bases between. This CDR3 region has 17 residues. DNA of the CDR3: TGTGCCAGCAGTGAAGTTTACAGCGGCGCCTCTGGAAACACCATATATTTT. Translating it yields CASSEVYSGASGNTIYF. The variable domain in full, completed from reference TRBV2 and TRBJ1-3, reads EPEVTQTPSHQVTQMGQEVILRCVPISNHLYFYWYRQILGQKVEFLVSFYNNEISEKSEIFDDQFSVERPDGSNFTLKIRSTKLEDSAMYFCASSEVYSGASGNTIYFGEGSWLTVV.

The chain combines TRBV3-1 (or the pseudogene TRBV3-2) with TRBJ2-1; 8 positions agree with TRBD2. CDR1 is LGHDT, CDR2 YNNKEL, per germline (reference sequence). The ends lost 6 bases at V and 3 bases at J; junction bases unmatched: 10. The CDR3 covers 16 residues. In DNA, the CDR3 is TGTGCCAGCAGTCGCTCCGGGACTAGGTACTACAATGAGCAGTTCTTC. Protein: CASSRSGTRYYNEQFF.

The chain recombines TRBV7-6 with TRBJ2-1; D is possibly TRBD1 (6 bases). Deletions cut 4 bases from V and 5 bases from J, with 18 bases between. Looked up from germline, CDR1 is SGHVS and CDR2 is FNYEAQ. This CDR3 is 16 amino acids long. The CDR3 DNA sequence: TGTGCCAGCAGCTCCCCGTGGGGACACACTAACAATGAGCAGTTCTTC. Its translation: CASSSPWGHTNNEQFF.

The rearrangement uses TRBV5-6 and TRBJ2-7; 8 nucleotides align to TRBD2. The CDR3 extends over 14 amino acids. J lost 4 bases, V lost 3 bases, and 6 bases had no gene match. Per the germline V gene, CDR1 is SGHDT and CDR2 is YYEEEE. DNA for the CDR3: TGTGCCAGCAGCTCAGGGACGGGAGGGTACGAGCAGTACTTC. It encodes CASSSGTGGYEQYF.

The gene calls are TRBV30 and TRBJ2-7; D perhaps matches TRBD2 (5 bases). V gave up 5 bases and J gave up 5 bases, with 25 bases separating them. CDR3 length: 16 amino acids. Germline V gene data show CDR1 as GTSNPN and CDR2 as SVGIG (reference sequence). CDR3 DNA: TGTGCCTGGGGGCCACGAAAGGCTGGGAGAGGCAACGAGCAGTACTTC. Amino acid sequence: CAWGPRKAGRGNEQYF.

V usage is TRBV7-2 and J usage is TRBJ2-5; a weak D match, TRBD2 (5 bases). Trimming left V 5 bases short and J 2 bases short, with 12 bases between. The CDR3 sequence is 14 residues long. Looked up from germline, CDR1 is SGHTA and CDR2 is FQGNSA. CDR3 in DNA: TGTGCCAGCAGCCTGTACGGGGATCAAGAGACCCAGTACTTC. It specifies CASSLYGDQETQYF.

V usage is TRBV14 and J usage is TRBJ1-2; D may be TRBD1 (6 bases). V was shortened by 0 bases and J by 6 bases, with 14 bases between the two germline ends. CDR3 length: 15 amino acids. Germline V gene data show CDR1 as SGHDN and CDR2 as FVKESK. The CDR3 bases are TGTGCCAGCAGCCAAGAGGGCAGGGGCCTACATGGCTACACCTTC. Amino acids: CASSQEGRGLHGYTF.

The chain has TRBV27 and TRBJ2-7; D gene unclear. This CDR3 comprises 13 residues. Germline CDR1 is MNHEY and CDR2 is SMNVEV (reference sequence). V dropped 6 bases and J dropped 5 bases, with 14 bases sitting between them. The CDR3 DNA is TGTGCCAGCAGCCGTCCCCCAGGAAACGAGCAGTACTTC. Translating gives CASSRPPGNEQYF.

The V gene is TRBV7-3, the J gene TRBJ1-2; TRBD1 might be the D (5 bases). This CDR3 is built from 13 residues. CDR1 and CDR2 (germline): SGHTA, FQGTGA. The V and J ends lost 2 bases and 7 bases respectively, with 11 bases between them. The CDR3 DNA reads TGTGCCAGCAGCTTACGGCAGGGAAGTGGCTACACCTTC. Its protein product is CASSLRQGSGYTF.

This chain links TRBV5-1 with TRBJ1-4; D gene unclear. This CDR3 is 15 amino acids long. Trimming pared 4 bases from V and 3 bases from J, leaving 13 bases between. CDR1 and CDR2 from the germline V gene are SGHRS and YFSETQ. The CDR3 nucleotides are TGCGCCAGCAGCCCTGGAGGTATAGCTAATGAAAAACTGTTTTTT. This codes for CASSPGGIANEKLFF.